This TCR beta chain was identified in a study of regulatory T cells in long-lasting Graves disease. Study results and caveats: The sample size was small, and this may have reduced accuracy. Thyroid tissue was not sampled; only peripheral blood was.

Building of the TCR beta libraries involved iRepertoire HTBI primers and Arm-PCR of CDR3 regions. From the multiplex PCR reads, TCRdb called clonotypes with MiXCR, one entry per CDR3 protein. There are approximately 440,000 distinct CDR3 sequences in the sample; under 20% occur only once, and roughly an eighth lies in the top ten. This clonotype was seen a few times. Antigen: not known. V was clipped by 5 bases and J by 2 bases; unmatched bases: 14. Per the germline V gene, CDR1 is SGHAT and CDR2 is FQNNGV. The CDR3 is 17 residues long. Time point: newly diagnosed GD, antithyroid drugs for less than 3 months. The TCR library was prepared using RNA isolated from PBMCs. The source of the patients was an endocrinology department in Xi'an, China. These data were likewise used in another study, on T cells in Graves' hyperthyroidism and ophthalmopathy. According to that study: TCR CDR3 underwent first-round RT-PCR with the HTBI primer set.

The clonotype originates from a man aged 40-49 years with Graves disease. The rearrangement links TRBV11-2 to TRBJ2-5; 7 bases are shared with TRBD1. Sequences were derived from peripheral blood mononuclear cells (PBMCs), sampled at new diagnosis, from a patient treated with antithyroid drugs. CDR3 sequence (DNA): TGTGCCAGCAGCCCTAGGGGGACAGAATTCTTTCAAGAGACCCAGTACTTC. Its protein is CASSPRGTEFFQETQYF.